The clone carrying this T cell receptor (beta chain) appeared once. Its antigen remains unknown. Each donor was healthy, and each was a bone marrow donor. 60 Vbeta and 13 Jbeta primers were used in PCR. Some clones are missing from TCRdb's copy, which holds only in-frame ones; the method was immunoSEQ multiplex PCR. Of approximately 130,000 clones in the sample, over 65% are singletons; the top ten hold 1% to 1.5%. This entry is derived from a study of cytomegalovirus exposure and HLA in healthy donors. V was cut by 2 bases and J by 2 bases, with 16 bases left in between. Germline V gene data show CDR1 as SEHNR and CDR2 as FQNEAQ (reference sequence). This CDR3 is 16 amino acids long. Notes on the study in general: The majority of TCR sequences were rare, yet some public TCRs appeared in many donors. In most subjects, TCR beta sequences reportedly gave accurate predictions of HLA-A and HLA-B alleles. Analyses of presence/absence relied on an assumption of roughly uniform sequencing depth across donors.

Sequenced input: PBMCs. The clonotype originates from a man between 45 and 60 years old in good health and CMV-seronegative. This sequence joins TRBV7-9 and TRBJ2-7; perhaps TRBD1 as D (5 bases). The CDR3 nucleotides are TGTGCCAGCAGCTTAAGGGGTGGAGTCCCAACCTACGAGCAGTACTTC. Protein product: CASSLRGGVPTYEQYF.